This is a list of T cell receptor beta chains from one sample in a study of CD8 T cells in Susac syndrome. TCRdb recomputed calls from the immunoSEQ multiplex PCR reads with MiXCR, one row per CDR3 protein. The data show under 150,000 distinct CDR3 sequences, approximately 96% seen once. The sample consisted of CD4+ T cells from PBMCs. The source is a human donor with Susac syndrome. Both conserved end residues are part of each CDR3. The order of the fields is D gene, V gene, J gene, clone size, CDR3 protein, CDR3 DNA. D genes are given only for firm matches. Rows give clone size only sometimes, using once, few, many, or a class for an expanded clone.

D gene: TRBD2; V gene: TRBV28; J gene: TRBJ2-3; clone size: -; CDR3 protein: CASSPLTSVRDTQYF; CDR3 DNA: TGTGCCAGCAGTCCCCTGACTAGCGTTCGAGATACGCAGTATTTT
D gene: -; V gene: TRBV5-1; J gene: TRBJ1-4; clone size: -; CDR3 protein: CASSSSGVDEKLFF; CDR3 DNA: TGCGCCAGCAGCTCCAGCGGGGTAGATGAAAAACTGTTTTTT
D gene: TRBD2; V gene: TRBV27; J gene: TRBJ2-2; clone size: -; CDR3 protein: CASRGTSPTGELFF; CDR3 DNA: TGTGCCAGCAGGGGGACTAGCCCTACCGGGGAGCTGTTTTTT
D gene: -; V gene: TRBV20-1; J gene: TRBJ2-7; clone size: -; CDR3 protein: CSASRGDFTYEQYF; CDR3 DNA: TGCAGTGCTAGTCGCGGGGACTTTACCTACGAGCAGTACTTC
D gene: TRBD2; V gene: TRBV10-2; J gene: TRBJ2-3; clone size: -; CDR3 protein: CASRLAGEDTQYF; CDR3 DNA: TGCGCCAGCAGATTAGCGGGAGAAGATACGCAGTATTTT
D gene: -; V gene: TRBV29-1; J gene: TRBJ1-1; clone size: -; CDR3 protein: CSALLGGTEAFF; CDR3 DNA: TGCAGCGCCCTCCTCGGAGGGACTGAAGCTTTCTTT
D gene: -; V gene: TRBV13; J gene: TRBJ2-2; clone size: -; CDR3 protein: CASSFRFERGKPGELFF; CDR3 DNA: TGTGCCAGCAGCTTCCGTTTTGAGCGAGGGAAACCCGGGGAGCTGTTTTTT
D gene: -; V gene: TRBV18; J gene: TRBJ2-5; clone size: -; CDR3 protein: CASSQDRVETQYF; CDR3 DNA: TGTGCCAGCTCACAGGACAGAGTAGAGACCCAGTACTTC
D gene: -; V gene: TRBV15; J gene: TRBJ2-5; clone size: -; CDR3 protein: CATSRLGETQYF; CDR3 DNA: TGTGCCACCAGCAGACTGGGAGAGACCCAGTACTTC
D gene: -; V gene: TRBV24-1; J gene: TRBJ2-2; clone size: -; CDR3 protein: CATGWTNTGELFF; CDR3 DNA: TGTGCCACCGGTTGGACGAACACCGGGGAGCTGTTTTTT
D gene: -; V gene: TRBV3-1; J gene: TRBJ2-7; clone size: once; CDR3 protein: CASSQGPGAPYEQYF; CDR3 DNA: TGTGCCAGCAGCCAAGGCCCAGGGGCACCCTACGAGCAGTACTTC
D gene: -; V gene: TRBV29-1; J gene: TRBJ2-7; clone size: -; CDR3 protein: CSVERDSYEQYF; CDR3 DNA: TGCAGCGTTGAAAGGGACTCTTACGAGCAGTACTTC
D gene: -; V gene: TRBV9; J gene: TRBJ2-1; clone size: -; CDR3 protein: CASSVTAYNEQFF; CDR3 DNA: TGTGCCAGCAGCGTAACAGCCTACAATGAGCAGTTCTTC
D gene: -; V gene: TRBV28; J gene: TRBJ2-7; clone size: -; CDR3 protein: CASSFSGSMNYEQYF; CDR3 DNA: TGTGCCAGCAGTTTCTCTGGGAGTATGAACTACGAGCAGTACTTC
D gene: -; V gene: TRBV4-1; J gene: TRBJ2-1; clone size: -; CDR3 protein: CASSQVALGLPINEQFF; CDR3 DNA: TGCGCCAGCAGCCAAGTGGCCCTAGGGCTGCCGATCAATGAGCAGTTCTTC
D gene: -; V gene: TRBV20-1; J gene: TRBJ2-3; clone size: once; CDR3 protein: CSAQIAENTDTQYF; CDR3 DNA: TGCAGTGCTCAAATAGCGGAAAACACAGATACGCAGTATTTT
D gene: -; V gene: TRBV3-1; J gene: TRBJ1-2; clone size: once; CDR3 protein: CASSPDWASYGYTF; CDR3 DNA: TGTGCCAGCAGCCCAGACTGGGCCAGCTATGGCTACACCTTC
D gene: TRBD2; V gene: TRBV11-2; J gene: TRBJ2-5; clone size: -; CDR3 protein: CASSLMISGVGQETQYF; CDR3 DNA: TGTGCCAGCAGCTTGATGATAAGCGGGGTGGGCCAGGAGACCCAGTACTTC